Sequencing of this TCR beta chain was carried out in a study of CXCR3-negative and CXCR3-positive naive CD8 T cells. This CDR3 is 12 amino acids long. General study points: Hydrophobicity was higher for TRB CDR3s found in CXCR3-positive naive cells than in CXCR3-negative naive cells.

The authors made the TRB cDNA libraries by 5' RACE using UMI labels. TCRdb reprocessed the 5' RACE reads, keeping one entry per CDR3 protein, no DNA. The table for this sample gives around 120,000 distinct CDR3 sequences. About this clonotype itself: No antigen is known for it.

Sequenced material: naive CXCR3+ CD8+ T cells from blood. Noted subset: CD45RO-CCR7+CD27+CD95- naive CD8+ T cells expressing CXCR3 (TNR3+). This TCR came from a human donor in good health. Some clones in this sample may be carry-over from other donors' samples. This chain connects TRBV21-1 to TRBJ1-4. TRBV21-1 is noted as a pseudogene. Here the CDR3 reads CALAMGGLKLFF.